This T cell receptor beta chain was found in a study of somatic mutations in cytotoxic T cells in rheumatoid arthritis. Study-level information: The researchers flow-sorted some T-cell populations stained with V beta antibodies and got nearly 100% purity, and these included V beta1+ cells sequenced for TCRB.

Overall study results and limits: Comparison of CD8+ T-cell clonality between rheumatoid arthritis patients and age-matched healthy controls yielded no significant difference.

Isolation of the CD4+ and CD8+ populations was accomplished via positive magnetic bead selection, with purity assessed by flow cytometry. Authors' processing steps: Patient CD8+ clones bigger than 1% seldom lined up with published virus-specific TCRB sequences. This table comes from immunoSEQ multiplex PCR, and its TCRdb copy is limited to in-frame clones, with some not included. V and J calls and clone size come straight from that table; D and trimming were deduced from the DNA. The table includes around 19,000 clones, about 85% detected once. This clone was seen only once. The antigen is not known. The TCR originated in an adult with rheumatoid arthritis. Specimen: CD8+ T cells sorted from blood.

The CDR3 loop is CASSPDSYEQYF. DNA for the CDR3: TGTGCCAGCTCCCCAGACAGCTACGAGCAGTACTTC. This rearrangement joins TRBV18 to TRBJ2-7, with D perhaps matching TRBD1 (5 bases). Trimming took off 6 bases at V and 3 bases at J, with 9 bases between the two ends. The CDR3 is made up of 12 amino acids. Germline V gene sequence: CDR1 KGHSH, CDR2 LQKENI.